This T cell receptor beta chain was recorded in a study of blood T cell repertoires in COVID-19. Study overall: Acute and convalescent COVID-19 specimens originated in the United States, Italy and Spain. T cells, B-cell-depleted T cells, or PBMCs supplied cDNA or gDNA.

Trimming took off 2 bases at V and 4 bases at J, with 11 bases between the two ends. There are 14 residues in the CDR3. Germline assignment: CDR1 MDHEN and CDR2 SYDVKM. In the source study's methods: Amplification of reference gene primers provided the estimated nucleated cell counts. Only in-frame clones appear in the TCRdb table, and some are missing; sequencing was by immunoSEQ multiplex PCR. The V and J calls and the clone size are those of that table, but D and trimming were determined from the DNA. The sample contains 160,000 or so clones, 78% of which appear only once. The V and J genes are TRBV28 and TRBJ2-5; possibly TRBD1 for D (6 bases). This clonotype was sampled from an elderly woman with acute or convalescent COVID-19. The sequencing sample was made of peripheral blood. The CDR3 DNA follows: TGTGCCAGCAGTTTACCCCTGGACAGAGAGACCCAGTACTTC. Translated: CASSLPLDRETQYF. Using reference TRBV28 and TRBJ2-5 for the parts outside the CDR3, the full variable domain is DVKVTQSSRYLVKRTGEKVFLECVQDMDHENMFWYRQDPGLGLRLIYFSYDVKMKEKGDIPEGYSVSREKKERFSLILESASTNQTSMYLCASSLPLDRETQYFGPGTRLLVL.